This TCR beta chain was sequenced in a study of beta chain features in type 1 diabetes. Study-level results: For patients, the naive, central memory and Treg TCRB repertoires appeared more alike than for healthy donors. There were fewer insertions and more deletions at the VDJ junctions of type 1 diabetes patients.

All of the isolated RNA was reverse transcribed, so expressed TCRB transcripts were sequenced. TCRdb keeps only in-frame clones here, not all; method: immunoSEQ multiplex PCR. The sample lists under 350,000 clones, around 7.8% occurring once. V was clipped by 4 bases and J by 0 bases, with 7 bases between them. The CDR3 has 14 residues. Per the germline V gene, CDR1 is SGHAT and CDR2 is FQNNGV. This clone turned up a few times. The antigen is not known. The TCR was taken from a woman aged 18-35 years in good health. Sequenced material: central memory CD4+ T cells from blood. The rearrangement joins TRBV11-2 to TRBJ2-4, with D uncertain. As DNA, the CDR3 is TGTGCCAGCAGCTCGCGGCTAGCCAAAAACATTCAGTACTTC. This encodes CASSSRLAKNIQYF.